Shown below are 17 T cell receptor beta chains from a single sample sequenced in a study of a mutant IDH1 vaccine in newly diagnosed glioma. No antigens are known for them. Generated by immunoSEQ multiplex PCR, the TCRdb table keeps only in-frame clones and is missing some. Of roughly 38,000 clones in the sample, 78% were seen once. The time point here: week 23, last vaccination. Vaccination used 300 ug of mutant IDH1 20-mer peptide per dose, with topical imiquimod. This specimen was PBMCs, taken from a glioma patient whose treatment included an IDH1 peptide vaccine. Receptor source: a woman aged 40 to 50 with glioma. Some clones in this sample may be carry-over from other donors' samples.

This chain links TRBV25-1 with TRBJ2-2; TRBD1 matches 9 bases. The CDR3 contains 16 residues. Per the germline V gene, CDR1 is MGHDK and CDR2 is SYGVNS. Trimming took 2 bases from V and 1 from J; bases not matched to a gene: 2. CDR3 DNA: TGTGCCAGCAGTGAACCGGGACAGGGGAACACCGGGGAGCTGTTTTTT. It codes for CASSEPGQGNTGELFF.

This chain links TRBV7-2 with TRBJ2-1; a weak D match, TRBD2 (6 bases). Germline V gene data show CDR1 as SGHTA and CDR2 as FQGNSA. V gave up 1 base and J gave up 7 bases, with 11 bases separating them. There are 14 residues in the CDR3. This CDR3 is CASSLEGLPNEQFF. In nucleotides, the CDR3 is TGTGCCAGCAGCTTAGAGGGACTGCCTAATGAGCAGTTCTTC.

This rearrangement joins TRBV28 to TRBJ1-4; D call uncertain. Trimming took 6 bases from V and 8 from J, leaving 19 bases between them. Germline CDR1 MDHEN, CDR2 SYDVKM. The CDR3 has 15 residues. DNA of the CDR3: TGTGCCAGCAGGCACTCAGGAGGCCGAGGGGAAAAACTGTTTTTT. Amino acid sequence: CASRHSGGRGEKLFF.

The chain couples TRBV7-9 to TRBJ1-1; perhaps TRBD1 as D (5 bases). The CDR3 runs 15 residues. V lost 1 base and J 1 base, leaving 10 bases between the germline ends. Germline values: CDR1 SEHNR, CDR2 FQNEAQ (reference sequence). The DNA of the CDR3 is TGTGCCAGCAGCTTAGGGTCAGGGCCGAACACTGAAGCTTTCTTT. This sequence encodes CASSLGSGPNTEAFF.

The chain uses TRBV11-1 and TRBJ1-2, with TRBD1 as a possible D gene (6 bases). Germline CDR1 and CDR2: SGHAT and FQDESV (reference sequence). V shed 8 bases and J shed 5 bases, with 21 bases lying between them. The length of the CDR3 is 15 residues. In DNA form, the CDR3 reads TGTGCCAGCCACCCCGGGACACTCAAGGATTATGGCTACACCTTC. It yields the protein CASHPGTLKDYGYTF.

The chain employs TRBV29-1 and TRBJ2-4; TRBD1 agrees at 9 bases. This CDR3 has 13 residues. CDR1 is SQVTM and CDR2 is ANQGSEA in the germline V gene. CDR3 in amino acids: CAPGQGSKNIQYF. The CDR3 coding sequence is TGCGCACCGGGACAGGGAAGCAAAAACATTCAGTACTTC.

This clone was picked up a small number of times. The chain has TRBV19 and TRBJ1-1; a weak D match, TRBD1 (6 bases). Germline V CDR1 and CDR2: LNHDA, SQIVND (reference sequence). This CDR3 is 13 amino acids long. Between the trimmed V and J ends, which lost 5 bases and 2 bases, there was a span of 9 bases. The chain's CDR3 is CASSGTRNTEAFF. The CDR3 coding sequence is TGTGCCAGTAGTGGGACACGCAACACTGAAGCTTTCTTT.

In its sample, this clone was seen once. One end of the junction varies from germline; a read error may be responsible. This sequence joins TRBV7-7 and TRBJ2-1, with TRBD2 matching over 8 bases. The CDR3 spans 16 residues. Germline values: CDR1 SSHAT, CDR2 FNYEAQ (reference sequence). The CDR3, as DNA: TGTGCTAGCAGCTTATCGGGAGGGCCAGGGTACAATGAGCAGTTCTTC. Translating it yields CASSLSGGPGYNEQFF.

The gene calls are TRBV28 and TRBJ1-2; no clear D. Germline values: CDR1 MDHEN, CDR2 SYDVKM. The V end was cut by 2 bases, the J end by 7 bases, with 14 bases between. The CDR3 is 14 residues long. The chain's CDR3 is CASSLKDGSGGYTF. CDR3 nucleotide sequence: TGTGCCAGCAGTTTAAAGGACGGGTCAGGTGGCTACACCTTC.

This chain joins TRBV4-1 and TRBJ2-1, with a possible D match to TRBD2 (6 bases). CDR1 and CDR2 from the germline V gene are MGHRA and YSYEKL. The CDR3 length is 17 residues. Trimming took 1 base from V and 3 from J, leaving 16 bases between them. CDR3 protein: CASSQVDMGLVYNEQFF. In DNA form, the CDR3 reads TGCGCCAGCAGCCAAGTGGATATGGGACTGGTCTACAATGAGCAGTTCTTC.

The rearrangement uses TRBV5-1 and TRBJ1-1; D remains unclear. The CDR3 is made up of 15 amino acids. V was trimmed by 5 bases and J by 7 bases, leaving 21 bases between them. Germline loops: CDR1 SGHRS, CDR2 YFSETQ. The CDR3 sequence: CASRPKVDPRGEAFF. DNA for the CDR3: TGCGCCAGCAGGCCTAAAGTGGACCCCCGAGGTGAAGCTTTCTTT. Drawing the rest from reference TRBV5-1 and TRBJ1-1, the complete variable domain is KAGVTQTPRYLIKTRGQQVTLSCSPISGHRSVSWYQQTPGQGLQFLFEYFSETQRNKGNFPGRFSGRQFSNSRSEMNVSTLELGDSALYLCASRPKVDPRGEAFFGQGTRLTVV.

The genes are TRBV6-5 and TRBJ1-2; D not certain. Germline CDR1 is MNHEY and CDR2 is SVGAGI. This CDR3 region has 12 residues. Trimming took off 2 bases at V and 4 bases at J, with 5 bases between the two ends. CDR3 loop: CASSYDGYGYTF. The CDR3 nucleotides are TGTGCCAGCAGTTACGACGGCTATGGCTACACCTTC.

In this sample, this clone turned up a few times. The chain is built from TRBV18 and TRBJ2-2; tentatively, D is TRBD1 (5 bases). The V gene lost 3 bases and the J gene lost 7 bases, with 15 bases spanning the gap. This CDR3 spans 15 amino acids. Germline assignment: CDR1 KGHSH and CDR2 LQKENI. CDR3 amino acids: CASSPDSIPGGELFF. CDR3 in DNA: TGTGCCAGCTCACCCGACAGTATCCCTGGCGGGGAGCTGTTTTTT. Looking up the rest from reference TRBV18 and TRBJ2-2 gives the full variable domain: NAGVMQNPRHLVRRRGQEARLRCSPMKGHSHVYWYRQLPEEGLKFMVYLQKENIIDESGMPKERFSAEFPKEGPSILRIQQVVRGDSAAYFCASSPDSIPGGELFFGEGSRLTVL.

This chain joins TRBV7-8 and TRBJ2-6; TRBD1 might be the D (6 bases). The V end was cut by 3 bases, the J end by 0 bases, with 21 bases between. The germline V gene has CDR1 SGHVS and CDR2 FQNEAQ. The CDR3 spans 20 residues. The CDR3 DNA reads TGTGCCAGCAGCTTGGTACCTGGACAGACGAGCCTCTCTGGGGCCAACGTCCTGACTTTC. Its protein product is CASSLVPGQTSLSGANVLTF.

This clone qualifies as medium-sized (0.01 to 0.1%). The chain has TRBV27 and TRBJ2-5; 8 positions agree with TRBD1. CDR1 and CDR2 (germline): MNHEY, SMNVEV (reference sequence). The CDR3 covers 15 residues. With V trimmed by 3 bases and J by 6 bases, 9 bases remained unmatched. The CDR3 nucleotides are TGTGCCAGCAGTTTCGATGGGACAGGAGACCAGACCCAGTACTTC. Translation gives CASSFDGTGDQTQYF.

The chain is built from TRBV6-5 and TRBJ2-1; D not resolved. Germline assignment: CDR1 MNHEY and CDR2 SVGAGI. V was clipped by 5 bases and J by 7 bases, with 6 bases between them. CDR3 length: 11 amino acids. Here the CDR3 reads CASSLENEQFF. CDR3 nucleotide sequence: TGTGCCAGCAGTCTAGAGAATGAGCAGTTCTTC.

The V and J genes are TRBV7-2 and TRBJ2-5, with 7 positions matching TRBD2. The CDR3 runs 14 residues. J gave up 5 bases and V 0 bases, and 3 bases lay outside the gene matches. CDR1 and CDR2 (germline): SGHTA, FQGNSA. The CDR3 bases are TGTGCCAGCAGCTTAGCCCACGGGGGGGAGACCCAGTACTTC. Protein: CASSLAHGGETQYF. The full variable domain, completed using reference TRBV7-2 and TRBJ2-5, is GAGVSQSPSNKVTEKGKDVELRCDPISGHTALYWYRQSLGQGLEFLIYFQGNSAPDKSGLPSDRFSAERTGGSVSTLTIQRTQQEDSAVYLCASSLAHGGETQYFGPGTRLLVL.